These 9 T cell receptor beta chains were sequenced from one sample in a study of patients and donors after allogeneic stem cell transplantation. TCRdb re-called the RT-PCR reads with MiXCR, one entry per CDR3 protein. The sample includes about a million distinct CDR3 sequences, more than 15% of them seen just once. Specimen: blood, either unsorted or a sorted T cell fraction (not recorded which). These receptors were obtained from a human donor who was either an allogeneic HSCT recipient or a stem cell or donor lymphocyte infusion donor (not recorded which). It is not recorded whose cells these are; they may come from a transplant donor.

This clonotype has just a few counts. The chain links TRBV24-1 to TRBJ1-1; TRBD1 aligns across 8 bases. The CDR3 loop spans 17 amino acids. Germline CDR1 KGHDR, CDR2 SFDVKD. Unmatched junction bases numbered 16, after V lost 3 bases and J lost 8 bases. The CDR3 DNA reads TGTGCCACCAGTGATACTCCTGGGACGGGACAGGCCCCCGAAGCTTTCTTT. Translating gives CATSDTPGTGQAPEAFF.

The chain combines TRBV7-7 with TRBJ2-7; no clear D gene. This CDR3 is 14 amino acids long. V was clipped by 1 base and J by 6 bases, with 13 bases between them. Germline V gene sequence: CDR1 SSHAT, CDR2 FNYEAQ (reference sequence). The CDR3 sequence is CASSLGVRESEQYF. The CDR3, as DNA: TGTGCCAGCAGCTTAGGCGTTAGAGAATCCGAGCAGTACTTC.

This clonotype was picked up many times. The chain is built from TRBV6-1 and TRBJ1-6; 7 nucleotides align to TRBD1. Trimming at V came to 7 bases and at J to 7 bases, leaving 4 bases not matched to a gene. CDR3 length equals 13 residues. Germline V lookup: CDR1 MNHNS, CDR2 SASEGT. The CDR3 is CASKDRENSPLHF. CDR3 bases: TGTGCCAGCAAAGACAGGGAAAATTCACCCCTCCACTTT.

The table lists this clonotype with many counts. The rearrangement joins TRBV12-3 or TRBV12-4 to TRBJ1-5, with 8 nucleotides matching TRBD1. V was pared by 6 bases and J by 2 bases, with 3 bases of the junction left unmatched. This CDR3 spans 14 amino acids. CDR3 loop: CASSWTGRNQPQHF. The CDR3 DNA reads TGTGCCAGCAGCTGGACAGGGCGCAATCAGCCCCAGCATTTT.

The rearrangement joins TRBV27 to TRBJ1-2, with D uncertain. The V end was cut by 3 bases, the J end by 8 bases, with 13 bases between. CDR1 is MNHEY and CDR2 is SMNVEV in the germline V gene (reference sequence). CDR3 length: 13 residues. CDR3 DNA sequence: TGTGCCAGCAGTTTTGTCGGGCTGGGCGGCTACACCTTC. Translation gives CASSFVGLGGYTF.

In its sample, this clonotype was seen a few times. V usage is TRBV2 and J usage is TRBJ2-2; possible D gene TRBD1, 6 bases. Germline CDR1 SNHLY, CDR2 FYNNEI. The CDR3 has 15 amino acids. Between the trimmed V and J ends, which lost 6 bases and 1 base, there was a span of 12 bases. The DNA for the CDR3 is TGTGCCAGCAGGGCCGGGACAAAGAACACCGGGGAGCTGTTTTTT. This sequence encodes CASRAGTKNTGELFF.

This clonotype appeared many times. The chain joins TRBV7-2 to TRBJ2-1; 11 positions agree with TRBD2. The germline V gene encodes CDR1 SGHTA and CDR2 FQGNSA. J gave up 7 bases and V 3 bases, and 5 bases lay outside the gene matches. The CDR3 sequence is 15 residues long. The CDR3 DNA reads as TGTGCCAGCAGCTTCTTGACTAGCGGGGCTAATGAGCAGTTCTTC. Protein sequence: CASSFLTSGANEQFF. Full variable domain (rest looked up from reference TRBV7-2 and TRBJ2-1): GAGVSQSPSNKVTEKGKDVELRCDPISGHTALYWYRQSLGQGLEFLIYFQGNSAPDKSGLPSDRFSAERTGGSVSTLTIQRTQQEDSAVYLCASSFLTSGANEQFFGPGTRLTVL.

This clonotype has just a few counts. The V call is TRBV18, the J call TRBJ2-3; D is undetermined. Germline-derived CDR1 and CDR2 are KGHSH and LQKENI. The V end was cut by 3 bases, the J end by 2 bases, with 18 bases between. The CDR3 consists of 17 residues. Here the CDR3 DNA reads TGTGCCAGCTCACCTCTACGCGGTCCCACCTCCACAGATACGCAGTATTTT. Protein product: CASSPLRGPTSTDTQYF.

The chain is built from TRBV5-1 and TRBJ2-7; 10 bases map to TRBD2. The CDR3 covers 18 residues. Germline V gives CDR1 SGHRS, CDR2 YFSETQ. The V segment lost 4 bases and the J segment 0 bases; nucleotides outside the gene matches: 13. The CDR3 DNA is TGCGCCAGCAGCATGGGACTAGCGACCCACTCCAGCTCCTACGAGCAGTACTTC. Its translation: CASSMGLATHSSSYEQYF.